One sample yielded the 28 T cell receptor beta chains listed below, sequenced in a study of human T cells and chemical hapten exposure. The time point here: pre-sensitization, week 0. Treatment here: therapeutic diphenylcyclopropenone sensitization with weekly scalp DPC. TCRdb re-called the RACE reads through MiXCR, storing one row per CDR3 protein. The sample lists around 300,000 distinct CDR3 sequences; approximately 7.5% were seen once. Sequencing used whole blood, obtained in connection with sensitization to the hapten diphenylcyclopropenone (DPC). Receptors originate from a man between 18 and 35 years old with alopecia areata. Some clones in this sample may be carry-over from other donors' samples.

The V call is TRBV20-1, the J call TRBJ2-7, with D possibly being TRBD1 (6 bases). This CDR3 has 13 amino acids. V was pared by 4 bases and J by 2 bases, with 12 bases between. From germline, CDR1 is DFQATT and CDR2 SNEGSKA (reference sequence). This chain's CDR3 is CSAKWAGAYEQYF. The CDR3 DNA sequence: TGCAGTGCTAAGTGGGCAGGGGCCTACGAGCAGTACTTC.

The gene calls are TRBV7-2 and TRBJ2-2; D is ambiguous. V lost 8 bases to trimming and J lost 0 bases, with 13 bases between them. The CDR3 is made up of 15 amino acids. The germline V gene has CDR1 SGHTA and CDR2 FQGNSA. CDR3 loop: CASGLRNANTGELFF. The CDR3, as DNA: TGTGCCAGCGGTCTTAGAAACGCGAACACCGGGGAGCTGTTTTTT.

This clonotype appeared many times. The genes are TRBV28 and TRBJ1-1; TRBD1 is a possible D gene (6 bases). CDR3 size: 17 residues. Germline V gives CDR1 MDHEN, CDR2 SYDVKM. V lost 2 bases, J lost 3 bases, and 19 bases lay in between. In DNA form, the CDR3 reads TGTGCCAGCAGTTTAACCCCTTTCAAAGGGGGGGACACTGAAGCTTTCTTT. Translating gives CASSLTPFKGGDTEAFF.

The V call is TRBV5-6, the J call TRBJ1-5; weak D call: TRBD1 (5 bases). V was trimmed by 4 bases and J by 0 bases, leaving 8 bases between them. Per the germline V gene, CDR1 is SGHDT and CDR2 is YYEEEE. This CDR3 has 14 residues. The CDR3 protein is CASSPQASNQPQHF. The CDR3 DNA follows: TGTGCCAGCAGCCCACAGGCTAGCAATCAGCCCCAGCATTTT.

This clonotype was observed at least ten times. The chain joins TRBV11-2 to TRBJ2-4; a possible D gene is TRBD1 (5 bases). CDR3 length: 12 residues. Germline lookup yields CDR1 SGHAT and CDR2 FQNNGV. With 1 base removed from V and 11 bases from J, the gap between germline ends came to 9 bases. The CDR3, as DNA: TGTGCCAGCAGCTTAGTTCAGGGCGTTCAGTACTTC. It codes for CASSLVQGVQYF.

The V gene is TRBV29-1, the J gene TRBJ2-7; no definite D call. The CDR3 is 13 residues long. Looked up from germline, CDR1 is SQVTM and CDR2 is ANQGSEA. The germline V and J ends were trimmed by 2 bases and 2 bases, with 10 bases remaining between them. The CDR3 protein is CSVEKAATYEQYF. In DNA, the CDR3 is TGCAGCGTTGAAAAGGCAGCTACCTACGAGCAGTACTTC.

This clonotype was counted ten times or more. The CDR3 region has the DNA TGTGCCAGCAGGGTGGCTGCAACTAATGAAAAACTGTTTTTT. Translated: CASRVAATNEKLFF. The rearrangement links TRBV27 to TRBJ1-4; D remains unclear. Germline values: CDR1 MNHEY, CDR2 SMNVEV (reference sequence). The V and J ends lost 6 bases and 0 bases respectively, with 8 bases between them. The CDR3 contains 14 residues.

This clonotype was seen repeatedly, ten times or more. The rearrangement joins TRBV7-2 to TRBJ1-3, with D perhaps matching TRBD1 (5 bases). CDR3 length: 14 amino acids. The germline V and J ends were trimmed by 5 bases and 6 bases, with 14 bases remaining between them. Germline-derived CDR1 and CDR2 are SGHTA and FQGNSA. The chain's CDR3 is CASSPDRATNTIYF. In DNA, the CDR3 is TGTGCCAGCAGCCCCGACAGAGCGACAAACACCATATATTTT.

This clonotype has just a few counts. The CDR3 loop reads CASSSMRGPLVPLHF. CDR3 bases: TGTGCCAGCAGCTCAATGCGGGGCCCCTTGGTACCCCTCCACTTT. V and J are TRBV14 and TRBJ1-6; tentatively, D is TRBD1 (5 bases). The germline gives CDR1 SGHDN, CDR2 FVKESK. The CDR3 is 15 amino acids. V lost 5 bases and J 12 bases, leaving 20 bases between the germline ends.

This clonotype was seen only a few times. The chain has TRBV10-3 and TRBJ2-5; D is possibly TRBD2 (6 bases). V was pared by 7 bases and J by 5 bases, with 14 bases between. The germline CDR1 and CDR2 sequences are ENHRY and SYGVKD. The length of the CDR3 is 13 residues. The CDR3 region is CAITRVRGETQYF. CDR3 in DNA: TGTGCCATCACCCGGGTCCGGGGGGAGACCCAGTACTTC.

Only a few counts were recorded for this clonotype. This sequence joins TRBV28 and TRBJ1-2; 10 nucleotides match TRBD1. CDR3 length: 15 amino acids. Germline-derived CDR1 and CDR2 are MDHEN and SYDVKM. J gave up 5 bases and V 4 bases, and 7 bases lay outside the gene matches. CDR3 sequence: CASSSAGTGVYGYTF. Here the CDR3 DNA reads TGTGCCAGCAGTTCGGCCGGGACAGGGGTATATGGCTACACCTTC.

This clonotype came up a few times. This chain connects TRBV16 to TRBJ1-2, with no clear D. V shed 1 base and J shed 3 bases, with 9 bases lying between them. Germline-derived CDR1 and CDR2 are KGHSY and FQNENV. The CDR3 extends over 14 amino acids. CDR3 amino acids: CASSQLSPDYGYTF. The CDR3 DNA reads TGTGCCAGCAGCCAATTATCGCCTGACTATGGCTACACCTTC.

This clonotype was seen a handful of times. This sequence joins TRBV12-3 or TRBV12-4 and TRBJ2-7; 7 nucleotides line up with TRBD2. CDR3 length equals 14 residues. V shed 5 bases and J 3 bases; nucleotides not matched to a gene: 7. In DNA, the CDR3 is TGTGCCAGCAGTCCGGGGGGTGGCCTCTACGAGCAGTACTTC. It codes for CASSPGGGLYEQYF.

This clonotype was picked up a small number of times. This chain joins TRBV5-6 and TRBJ2-5; TRBD2 matches at 7 bases. V lost 0 bases, J lost 4 bases, and 12 bases stayed unmatched. The germline gives CDR1 SGHDT, CDR2 YYEEEE. CDR3 length equals 17 residues. The CDR3 loop is CASSLGEGTWGLETQYF. For the CDR3, the DNA is TGTGCCAGCAGCTTGGGGGAGGGGACCTGGGGCCTAGAGACCCAGTACTTC.

The V call is TRBV27, the J call TRBJ1-1; D may be TRBD1 (5 bases). The CDR3 has 14 residues. Between the trimmed V and J ends, which lost 6 bases and 4 bases, there was a span of 15 bases. Per germline, CDR1 MNHEY and CDR2 SMNVEV (reference sequence). The CDR3 DNA reads as TGTGCCAGCAGCCGCATGGGGCGGGGCACTGAAGCTTTCTTT. This gives the protein CASSRMGRGTEAFF.

This clonotype was recorded many times. The chain recombines TRBV20-1 with TRBJ1-1; TRBD1 aligns across 7 bases. Trimming cost V 6 bases and J 0 bases; bases outside gene matches: 13. Germline V gives CDR1 DFQATT, CDR2 SNEGSKA (reference sequence). This CDR3 is 16 amino acids long. The CDR3 DNA is TGCAGTGCCAAGCCCCCCCGGACAGGTATGAACACTGAAGCTTTCTTT. Its protein product is CSAKPPRTGMNTEAFF.

This chain connects TRBV12-3 or TRBV12-4 to TRBJ1-2; 7 nucleotides line up with TRBD1. Unmatched junction bases numbered 6, after V lost 2 bases and J lost 3 bases. The CDR3 is made up of 15 amino acids. The CDR3 reads CASSLRGRRDYGYTF. CDR3 bases: TGTGCCAGCAGTTTAAGGGGGCGCAGGGACTATGGCTACACCTTC.

In this sample, this clonotype turned up many times. The J gene is TRBJ1-5, the V gene TRBV29-1; 10 positions agree with TRBD1. The length of the CDR3 is 16 residues. Germline V gene sequence: CDR1 SQVTM, CDR2 ANQGSEA. V lost 4 bases and J lost 3; bases outside the gene matches: 9. The CDR3 nucleotides are TGCAGCGTTGCATTCTCGGGACAGGGGTCCAATCAGCCCCAGCATTTT. Amino acids: CSVAFSGQGSNQPQHF.

In its sample, this clonotype was seen many times. V is TRBV6-2 or TRBV6-3 and J is TRBJ2-1; possibly TRBD1 or TRBD2 for D (5 bases each). Trimming cost V 6 bases and J 4 bases, with 10 bases left between them. Looked up from germline, CDR1 is MNHEY and CDR2 is SVGEGT. The CDR3 length is 13 residues. CDR3 bases: TGTGCCAGCAGAAGGGACGGATACAATGAGCAGTTCTTC. It translates to CASRRDGYNEQFF.

The chain employs TRBV12-3 or TRBV12-4 and TRBJ2-4; TRBD2 aligns across 7 bases. The CDR3 is 18 residues long. With 0 bases clipped from V and 2 bases from J, the junction kept 10 bases outside the gene matches. The CDR3 DNA reads as TGTGCCAGCAGTTTAGCGTTTTTCCGGGAGGTCCCCAAAAACATTCAGTACTTC. This gives the protein CASSLAFFREVPKNIQYF.

The V call is TRBV28, the J call TRBJ2-1, with TRBD2 identical over 8 bases. Germline CDR1 reads MDHEN; CDR2 reads SYDVKM. J was trimmed by 6 bases and V by 3 bases; bases with no gene match: 7. This CDR3 comprises 15 residues. CDR3 nucleotide sequence: TGTGCCAGCAGTTTCGACGGGGGGGCCTCCAATGAGCAGTTCTTC. This translates into CASSFDGGASNEQFF.

This clonotype was seen at least ten times. V usage is TRBV7-9 and J usage is TRBJ1-4; D gene uncertain. The CDR3 loop spans 17 amino acids. V dropped 2 bases and J dropped 0 bases, with 13 bases sitting between them. Germline assignment: CDR1 SEHNR and CDR2 FQNEAQ (reference sequence). The CDR3 sequence: CASSLSKPSPTNEKLFF. In nucleotides, the CDR3 is TGTGCCAGCAGCTTATCTAAGCCGTCTCCAACTAATGAAAAACTGTTTTTT. Looking up the rest from reference TRBV7-9 and TRBJ1-4 gives the full variable domain: DTGVSQNPRHKITKRGQNVTFRCDPISEHNRLYWYRQTLGQGPEFLTYFQNEAQLEKSRLLSDRFSAERPKGSFSTLEIQRTEQGDSAMYLCASSLSKPSPTNEKLFFGSGTQLSVL.

A few counts support this clonotype. The genes are TRBV14 and TRBJ1-2; tentative D call: TRBD1 (6 bases). The CDR3 extends over 14 amino acids. V was clipped by 4 bases and J by 7 bases, with 16 bases between them. The germline CDR1 and CDR2 sequences are SGHDN and FVKESK. The CDR3 reads CASSLSGAGSGYTF. The DNA of the CDR3 is TGTGCCAGCAGCCTTTCGGGGGCCGGCTCTGGCTACACCTTC.

This clonotype has a count of ten or more. This chain uses TRBV24-1 with TRBJ2-3, with D hard to call. V was clipped by 10 bases and J by 0 bases, with 4 bases between them. The CDR3 runs to 11 residues. Germline values: CDR1 KGHDR, CDR2 SFDVKD. CDR3 bases: TGTGCCACGGGGAGCACAGATACGCAGTATTTT. As protein: CATGSTDTQYF.

This clonotype has ten or more counts. The chain couples TRBV6-5 to TRBJ1-1, with 8 bases identical to TRBD1. The germline CDR1 and CDR2 sequences are MNHEY and SVGAGI. CDR3 length: 15 amino acids. With V trimmed by 7 bases and J by 1 base, 8 bases remained unmatched. The chain's CDR3 is CASNPAGTGNTEAFF. In DNA form, the CDR3 reads TGTGCCAGCAACCCAGCCGGGACAGGGAACACTGAAGCTTTCTTT.

The chain uses TRBV24-1 and TRBJ2-3; 7 nucleotides match TRBD1. Germline CDR1 reads KGHDR; CDR2 reads SFDVKD. The V segment lost 5 bases and the J segment 7 bases; nucleotides outside the gene matches: 5. CDR3 length: 13 residues. The DNA for the CDR3 is TGTGCCACCAGTGTTACAGGGGTGAATACGCAGTATTTT. Encoded protein: CATSVTGVNTQYF.

This clonotype has more than one count but fewer than ten. CDR3 in amino acids: CASSPKAGGAYSYEQYF. CDR3 bases: TGCGCCAGCAGCCCCAAAGCCGGGGGTGCCTACTCCTACGAGCAGTACTTC. This chain connects TRBV4-1 to TRBJ2-7; tentative D call: TRBD2 (6 bases). This CDR3 spans 17 amino acids. With 4 bases removed from V and 0 bases from J, the gap between germline ends came to 19 bases. CDR1 and CDR2 (germline): MGHRA, YSYEKL.

The gene calls are TRBV6-5 and TRBJ2-7; D possibly corresponds to TRBD2 (6 bases). The CDR3 consists of 14 residues. V dropped 6 bases and J dropped 5 bases, with 17 bases sitting between them. CDR1 is MNHEY, CDR2 SVGAGI, per germline. The CDR3 sequence: CASSLTGTRDEQYF. The CDR3 DNA reads as TGTGCCAGCAGCCTAACCGGGACTCGGGACGAGCAGTACTTC.